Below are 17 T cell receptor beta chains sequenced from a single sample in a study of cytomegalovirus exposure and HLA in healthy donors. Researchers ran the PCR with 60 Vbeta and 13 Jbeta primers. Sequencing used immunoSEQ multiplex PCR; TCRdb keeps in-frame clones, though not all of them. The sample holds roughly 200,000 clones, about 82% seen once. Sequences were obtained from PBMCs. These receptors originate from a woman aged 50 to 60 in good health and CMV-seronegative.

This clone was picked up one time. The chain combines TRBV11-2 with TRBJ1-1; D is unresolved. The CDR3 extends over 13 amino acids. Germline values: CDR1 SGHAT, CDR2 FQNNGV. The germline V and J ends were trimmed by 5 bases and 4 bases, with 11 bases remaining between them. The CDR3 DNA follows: TGTGCCAGCAGCCCAACGGTACGCACTGAAGCTTTCTTT. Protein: CASSPTVRTEAFF.

CDR3 bases: TGTGCCAGCAGTGGCCCGGGGGTGAACATTCAGTACTTC. Its translation is CASSGPGVNIQYF. This sequence joins TRBV6-1 and TRBJ2-4; possibly TRBD2 for D (6 bases). CDR3 size: 13 residues. Germline CDR1 reads MNHNS; CDR2 reads SASEGT. V was clipped by 4 bases and J by 7 bases, with 11 bases between them.

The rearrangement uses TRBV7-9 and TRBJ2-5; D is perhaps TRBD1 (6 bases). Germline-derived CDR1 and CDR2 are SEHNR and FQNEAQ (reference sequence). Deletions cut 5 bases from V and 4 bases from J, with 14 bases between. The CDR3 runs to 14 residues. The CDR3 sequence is CASSHTGMRETQYF. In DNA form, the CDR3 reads TGTGCCAGCAGCCATACAGGGATGCGAGAGACCCAGTACTTC.

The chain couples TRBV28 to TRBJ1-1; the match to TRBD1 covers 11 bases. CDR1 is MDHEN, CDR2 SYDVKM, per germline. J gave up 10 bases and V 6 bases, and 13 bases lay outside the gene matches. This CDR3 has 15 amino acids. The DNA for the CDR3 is TGTGCCAGCAGACCCCTCCCGGGACAGGGGGTAGGAGCTTTCTTT. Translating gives CASRPLPGQGVGAFF. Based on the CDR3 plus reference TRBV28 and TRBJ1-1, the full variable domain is DVKVTQSSRYLVKRTGEKVFLECVQDMDHENMFWYRQDPGLGLRLIYFSYDVKMKEKGDIPEGYSVSREKKERFSLILESASTNQTSMYLCASRPLPGQGVGAFFGQGTRLTVV.

The CDR3 bases are TGTGCCAGCAGCCTAGGAACAGGGGGCCGAGGCTATGGCTACACCTTC. It translates to CASSLGTGGRGYGYTF. The chain links TRBV7-2 to TRBJ1-2; 9 bases line up with TRBD1. The CDR3 has 16 residues. V lost 5 bases and J lost 4; bases outside the gene matches: 11. Per germline, CDR1 SGHTA and CDR2 FQGNSA.

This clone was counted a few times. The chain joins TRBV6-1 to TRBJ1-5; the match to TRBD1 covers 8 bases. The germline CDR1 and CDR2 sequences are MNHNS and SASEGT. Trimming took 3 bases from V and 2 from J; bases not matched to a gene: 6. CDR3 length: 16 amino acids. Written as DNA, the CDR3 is TGTGCCAGCAGTGACGGACAGGGCGGGGGCAATCAGCCCCAGCATTTT. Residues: CASSDGQGGGNQPQHF.

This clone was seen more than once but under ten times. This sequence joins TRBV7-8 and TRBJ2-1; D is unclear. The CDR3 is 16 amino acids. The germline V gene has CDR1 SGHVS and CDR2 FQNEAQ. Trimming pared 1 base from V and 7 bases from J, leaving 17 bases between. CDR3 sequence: CASSLGMAYPPNEQFF. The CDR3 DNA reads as TGTGCCAGCAGCTTAGGCATGGCTTACCCCCCAAATGAGCAGTTCTTC.

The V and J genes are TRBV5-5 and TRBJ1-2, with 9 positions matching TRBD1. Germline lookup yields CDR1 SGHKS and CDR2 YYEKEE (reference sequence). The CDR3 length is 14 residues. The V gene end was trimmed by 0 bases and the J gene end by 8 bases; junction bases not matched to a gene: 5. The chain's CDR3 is CASSLETGGNGYTF. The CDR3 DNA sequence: TGTGCCAGCAGCTTGGAGACAGGGGGAAACGGCTACACCTTC.

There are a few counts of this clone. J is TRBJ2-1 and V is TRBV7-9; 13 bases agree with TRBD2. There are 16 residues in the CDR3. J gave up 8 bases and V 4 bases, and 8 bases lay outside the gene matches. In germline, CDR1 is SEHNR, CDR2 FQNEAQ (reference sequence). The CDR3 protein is CASSSGLAGVSDEQFF. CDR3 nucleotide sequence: TGTGCCAGCAGCTCCGGACTAGCGGGGGTCAGTGATGAGCAGTTCTTC.

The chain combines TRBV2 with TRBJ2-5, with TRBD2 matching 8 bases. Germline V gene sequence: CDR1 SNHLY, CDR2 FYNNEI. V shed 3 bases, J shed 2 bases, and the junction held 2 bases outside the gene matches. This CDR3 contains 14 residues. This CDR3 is CASSEERGQETQYF. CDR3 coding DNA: TGTGCCAGCAGTGAGGAGCGGGGGCAAGAGACCCAGTACTTC.

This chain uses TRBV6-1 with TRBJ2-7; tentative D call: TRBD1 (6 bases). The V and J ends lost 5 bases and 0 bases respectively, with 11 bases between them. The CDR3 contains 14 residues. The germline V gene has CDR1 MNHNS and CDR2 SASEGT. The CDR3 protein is CASSRTAASYEQYF. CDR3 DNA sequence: TGTGCCAGCAGTCGGACAGCCGCCTCCTACGAGCAGTACTTC.

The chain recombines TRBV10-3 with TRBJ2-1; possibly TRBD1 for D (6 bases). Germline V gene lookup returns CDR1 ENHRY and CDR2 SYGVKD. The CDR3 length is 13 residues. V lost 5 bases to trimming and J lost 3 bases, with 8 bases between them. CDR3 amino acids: CAISPGVYNEQFF. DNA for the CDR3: TGTGCCATCAGTCCAGGGGTCTACAATGAGCAGTTCTTC.

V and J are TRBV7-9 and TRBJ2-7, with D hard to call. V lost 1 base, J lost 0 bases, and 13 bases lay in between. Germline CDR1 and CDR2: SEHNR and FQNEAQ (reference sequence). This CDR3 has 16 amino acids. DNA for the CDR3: TGTGCCAGCAGCTTAGTGCCGTCAGGTTCCTCCTACGAGCAGTACTTC. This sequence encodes CASSLVPSGSSYEQYF.

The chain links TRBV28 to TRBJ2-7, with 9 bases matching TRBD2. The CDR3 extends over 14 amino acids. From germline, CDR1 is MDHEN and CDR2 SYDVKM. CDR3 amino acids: CATCRGREGWEQYF. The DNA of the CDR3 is TGTGCTACCTGTCGCGGGCGGGAGGGTTGGGAGCAGTACTTC.

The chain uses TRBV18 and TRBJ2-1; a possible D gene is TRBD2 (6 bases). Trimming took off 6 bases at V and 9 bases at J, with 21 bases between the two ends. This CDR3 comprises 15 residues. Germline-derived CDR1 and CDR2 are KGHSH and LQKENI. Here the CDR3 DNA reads TGTGCCAGCTCGGCTGGGCTAGCGAGGGATAGTGAGCAGTTCTTC. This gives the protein CASSAGLARDSEQFF.

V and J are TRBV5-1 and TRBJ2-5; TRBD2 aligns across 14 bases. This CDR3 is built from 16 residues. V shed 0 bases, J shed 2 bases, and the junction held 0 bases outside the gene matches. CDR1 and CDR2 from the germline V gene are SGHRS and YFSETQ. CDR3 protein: CASSLGTSGRQETQYF. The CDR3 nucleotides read TGCGCCAGCAGCTTGGGGACTAGCGGGAGGCAAGAGACCCAGTACTTC.

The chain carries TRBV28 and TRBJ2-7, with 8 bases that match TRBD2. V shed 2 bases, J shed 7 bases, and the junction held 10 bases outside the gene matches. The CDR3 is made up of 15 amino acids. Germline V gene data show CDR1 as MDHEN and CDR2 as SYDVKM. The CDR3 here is CASSLGGGSRPEQYF. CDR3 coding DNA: TGTGCCAGCAGTTTAGGCGGGGGGTCTAGGCCAGAGCAGTACTTC.